These 20 T cell receptor beta chains originate from one sample sequenced in a study of regulatory T cells in long-lasting Graves disease. Time point here: persistent/refractory GD, antithyroid drugs over 5 years with positive TRAb. PBMCs were the source of the RNA used for TCR sequencing. Through Arm-PCR of CDR3 regions and iRepertoire HTBI primers, TCR beta libraries were built. One entry per CDR3 protein, called by TCRdb with MiXCR from the multiplex PCR reads. The sample records around 460,000 distinct CDR3 sequences, 20% to 25% being singletons. Sequences were derived from peripheral blood mononuclear cells (PBMCs), sampled when the disease was refractory, from a patient treated with antithyroid drugs. The receptors stem from a female donor with Graves disease.

This clonotype was counted a few times. The rearrangement joins TRBV9 to TRBJ1-1, with 11 bases that match TRBD1. From germline, CDR1 is SGDLS and CDR2 YYNGEE. J was trimmed by 5 bases and V by 2 bases; bases with no gene match: 5. The CDR3 is 15 amino acids. CDR3: CASSVGQGARTEAFF. The CDR3, as DNA: TGTGCCAGCAGCGTCGGACAGGGGGCGCGGACTGAAGCTTTCTTT.

In its sample, this clonotype was seen many times. The J gene is TRBJ2-7, the V gene TRBV6-1, with 15 nucleotides matching TRBD2. This CDR3 comprises 16 residues. Trimming at V came to 4 bases and at J to 3 bases, leaving 4 bases not matched to a gene. In germline, CDR1 is MNHNS, CDR2 SASEGT. CDR3 nucleotides: TGTGCCAGCAGTGCAGGACTAGCGGGAGGGCTCTACGAGCAGTACTTC. The encoded protein is CASSAGLAGGLYEQYF.

This clonotype was seen more than once but under ten times. This chain joins TRBV4-3 and TRBJ2-5, with D possibly being TRBD1 or TRBD2 (5 bases each). The CDR3 spans 15 residues. The V gene's germline CDR1 is LGHNA and CDR2 YSLEER. V was shortened by 2 bases and J by 2 bases, with 12 bases between the two germline ends. DNA for the CDR3: TGCGCCAGCAGCCAACAGCCGGGACCTCAAGAGACCCAGTACTTC. This codes for CASSQQPGPQETQYF.

This clonotype was recorded once. The junction does not match germline at one end; this may be a read error. V is TRBV28 and J is TRBJ2-7; the D gene is possibly TRBD1 (5 bases). This CDR3 region has 14 residues. CDR1 MDHEN and CDR2 SYDVKM come from the germline V gene. The CDR3 region is CTSTGQGVVYEQYF. DNA of the CDR3: TGTACCAGTACTGGACAAGGGGTTGTTTACGAGCAGTACTTC.

For this clonotype: A much larger clone is a single base away; this may be a read error. This chain uses TRBV6-1 with TRBJ2-5; D may be TRBD1 (6 bases). CDR1 is MNHNS and CDR2 is SASEGT in the germline V gene. The CDR3 extends over 13 amino acids. V dropped 6 bases and J dropped 7 bases, with 15 bases sitting between them. The CDR3 spells CASSRDNGGTQYF. The CDR3 coding sequence is TGTGCCAGCAGCCGGGACAACGGAGGGACCCAGTACTTC.

Many counts were recorded for this clonotype. V gene TRBV20-1 combines with J gene TRBJ1-6; D may be TRBD1 (5 bases). The CDR3 has 15 residues. Trimming took off 3 bases at V and 8 bases at J, with 17 bases between the two ends. Looked up from germline, CDR1 is DFQATT and CDR2 is SNEGSKA (reference sequence). The CDR3, as DNA: TGCAGTGCTAGGGAGTCGGGGCGGAGGGATTCACCCCTCCACTTT. Amino acid sequence: CSARESGRRDSPLHF.

The CDR3 sequence: CASRSGTVTNEKLFF. The CDR3 DNA follows: TGCGCCAGCAGATCCGGGACGGTTACTAATGAAAAACTGTTTTTT. V is TRBV5-1 and J is TRBJ1-4, with D tentatively TRBD1 (5 bases). Trimming took 5 bases from V and 2 from J, leaving 13 bases between them. Germline-derived CDR1 and CDR2 are SGHRS and YFSETQ. The CDR3 extends over 15 amino acids.

This chain links TRBV4-3 with TRBJ1-5; TRBD1 matches at 7 bases. This CDR3 is built from 14 residues. The germline CDR1 and CDR2 sequences are LGHNA and YSLEER. V gave up 4 bases and J gave up 5 bases; unmatched junction bases: 5. CDR3 amino acids: CASSLDRVYQPQHF. The CDR3 bases are TGCGCCAGCAGCCTCGACAGGGTTTATCAGCCCCAGCATTTT.

This clonotype was detected ten times or more. V is TRBV28 and J is TRBJ1-1, with 8 bases that match TRBD1. Germline V gene lookup returns CDR1 MDHEN and CDR2 SYDVKM. The CDR3 has 15 amino acids. V shed 3 bases and J 1 base; nucleotides not matched to a gene: 4. The CDR3 nucleotides read TGTGCCAGCAGTTTGGCAGGGGGCTGGAACACTGAAGCTTTCTTT. Residues: CASSLAGGWNTEAFF.

In its sample, this clonotype was seen many times. CDR3 nucleotides: TGTGCCATCAAGGGGACACAGAACACTGAAGCTTTCTTT. Protein product: CAIKGTQNTEAFF. This chain connects TRBV10-3 to TRBJ1-1, with a weak D call TRBD1 (6 bases). Looked up from germline, CDR1 is ENHRY and CDR2 is SYGVKD. This CDR3 has 13 amino acids. Trimming pared 7 bases from V and 1 base from J, leaving 10 bases between.

The chain joins TRBV29-1 to TRBJ2-2, with 12 bases fitting TRBD2. J lost 7 bases, V lost 7 bases, and 10 bases had no gene match. The CDR3 extends over 15 amino acids. In germline, CDR1 is SQVTM, CDR2 ANQGSEA. The CDR3 loop reads CSGVLAGGRGGELFF. The CDR3 coding sequence is TGCAGCGGTGTCCTAGCGGGGGGGCGCGGCGGGGAGCTGTTTTTT.

The chain combines TRBV28 with TRBJ2-5; TRBD2 matches at 11 bases. Germline V gene data show CDR1 as MDHEN and CDR2 as SYDVKM. Germline trimming cut 6 bases from V and 2 bases from J; bases unmatched to any gene: 14. The CDR3 extends over 18 amino acids. The CDR3 sequence: CASSPFSTSGESQETQYF. The CDR3 coding sequence is TGTGCCAGCAGCCCCTTCTCGACTAGCGGGGAGTCGCAAGAGACCCAGTACTTC.

The table lists this clonotype with many counts. The CDR3 coding sequence is TGTGCCACCGGTTCACCAAAGGGTTCACCCCTCCACTTT. This sequence encodes CATGSPKGSPLHF. This chain links TRBV6-1 with TRBJ1-6; D is unclear. The V end lost 10 bases, the J end lost 9 bases, and 16 bases lay between the germline ends. This CDR3 region has 13 residues. CDR1 and CDR2 (germline): MNHNS, SASEGT.

The table lists this clonotype with a few counts. The genes are TRBV28 and TRBJ2-2; possible D gene TRBD2, 6 bases. CDR1 MDHEN and CDR2 SYDVKM come from the germline V gene. The CDR3 runs 13 residues. Trimming removed 6 bases at V and 6 bases at J, with 11 bases between. CDR3 in DNA: TGTGCCAGCAGCTCGTGGGAGGCCGGGGAGCTGTTTTTT. It encodes CASSSWEAGELFF.

This clonotype occurred a few times. CDR3 nucleotides: TGTGCCAGCAGCACCGTACAGGGATCTGAAGCTTTCTTT. This translates into CASSTVQGSEAFF. The chain carries TRBV12-3 or TRBV12-4 and TRBJ1-1, with a weak D call TRBD1 (6 bases). Deletions cut 6 bases from V and 6 bases from J, with 14 bases between. The CDR3 is 13 amino acids.

This clonotype was picked up one time. The chain combines TRBV11-1 with TRBJ2-3; D unclear. V was clipped by 6 bases and J by 0 bases, with 13 bases between them. The germline V gene has CDR1 SGHAT and CDR2 FQDESV (reference sequence). The CDR3 has 15 amino acids. The CDR3 nucleotides read TGTGCCAGCAGTTGGGCTCGATCTAGCACAGATACGCAGTATTTT. This sequence encodes CASSWARSSTDTQYF.

The chain uses TRBV6-1 and TRBJ1-5; 10 bases fit TRBD1. With V trimmed by 7 bases and J by 2 bases, 8 bases remained unmatched. CDR1 and CDR2 from the germline V gene are MNHNS and SASEGT. This CDR3 is built from 16 residues. CDR3 region: CASTSPGTGGNQPQHF. The CDR3 DNA is TGTGCCAGCACCAGTCCCGGGACAGGGGGCAATCAGCCCCAGCATTTT.

V usage is TRBV29-1 and J usage is TRBJ1-1; no clear D. V was shortened by 4 bases and J by 5 bases, with 5 bases between the two germline ends. This CDR3 spans 10 amino acids. CDR1 and CDR2 from the germline V gene are SQVTM and ANQGSEA. The CDR3: CSVGRTEAFF. CDR3 in DNA: TGCAGCGTTGGTCGGACTGAAGCTTTCTTT.

The rearrangement joins TRBV5-1 to TRBJ2-4; 8 bases align to TRBD2. Germline V gene sequence: CDR1 SGHRS, CDR2 YFSETQ. The CDR3 extends over 14 amino acids. Trimming removed 2 bases from V and 5 bases from J; junction bases left unmatched: 3. DNA of the CDR3: TGCGCCAGCAGCTTTACTAGCGGTGAAAACATTCAGTACTTC. Its translation is CASSFTSGENIQYF.

This clonotype was observed a single time. This sequence may be a read error, since a much larger clone differs from it by one base. The V and J genes are TRBV27 and TRBJ1-1; D unresolved. The CDR3 extends over 16 amino acids. Germline V gene data show CDR1 as MNHEY and CDR2 as SMNVEV (reference sequence). This CDR3 is CASSLVPGDLNTKAFF. CDR3 nucleotides: TGTGCCAGCAGTTTAGTACCCGGTGATCTGAACACTAAAGCTTTCTTT.